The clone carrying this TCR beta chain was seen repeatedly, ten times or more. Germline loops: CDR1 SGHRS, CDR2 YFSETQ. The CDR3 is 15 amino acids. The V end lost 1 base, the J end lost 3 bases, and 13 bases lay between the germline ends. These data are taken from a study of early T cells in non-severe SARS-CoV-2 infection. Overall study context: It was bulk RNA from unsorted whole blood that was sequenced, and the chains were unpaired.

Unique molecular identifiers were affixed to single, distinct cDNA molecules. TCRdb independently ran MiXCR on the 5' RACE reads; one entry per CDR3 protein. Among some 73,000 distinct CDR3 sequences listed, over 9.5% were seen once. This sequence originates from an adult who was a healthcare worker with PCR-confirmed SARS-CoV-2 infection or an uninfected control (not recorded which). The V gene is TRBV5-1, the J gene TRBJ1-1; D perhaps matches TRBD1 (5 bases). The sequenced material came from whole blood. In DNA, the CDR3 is TGCGCCAGCAGCTTGAACAGCCAGGGTCACACTGAAGCTTTCTTT. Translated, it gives CASSLNSQGHTEAFF.